Listed below are T cell receptor beta chains from one sample, sequenced in a study of CD8+CD57+ T cells in acquired aplastic anemia. TCRdb re-analysed the reads in MiXCR, keeping a single row per CDR3 protein. The data show about 160,000 distinct CDR3 sequences, just under 45% seen once. The sequencing sample was made of sorted CD4+, CD8+, or CD8+CD57+ T cells (not recorded which) from PBMCs. These receptors originate from a human donor in good health. CDR3s include the opening cysteine and the closing phenylalanine or tryptophan. A D gene is named only where the DNA matches it firmly. Only part of the rows carry a size: once, few, many, or a class if the clone is expanded.

V	size	J	D	DNA	CDR3
TRBV2	-	TRBJ1-3	TRBD1	TGTGCCAGCAGATGGGACAGGGCCCCTGGAAACACCATATATTTT	CASRWDRAPGNTIYF
TRBV7-6	many	TRBJ2-7	TRBD2	TGTGCCAGCAGTAGCGGGTTGGACGAGCAGTACTTC	CASSSGLDEQYF
TRBV6-2/TRBV6-3	many	TRBJ2-1	-	TGTGCCAGCAGACTCGGACACTTCTCCTACAATGAGCAGTTCTTC	CASRLGHFSYNEQFF
TRBV7-9	-	TRBJ2-5	-	TGTGCCAGCAGCTCTAACCCGGGCAGACAACAAGAGACCCAGTACTTC	CASSSNPGRQQETQYF
TRBV4-1	-	TRBJ1-1	-	TGCGCCAGCAGCCGTCGGGAAGGGGCAGCTTTCTTT	CASSRREGAAFF
TRBV15	once	TRBJ2-7	-	TGTGCCACCAGCAGCCGGACAGTACCCTACGAGCAGTACTTC	CATSSRTVPYEQYF
TRBV27	few	TRBJ2-7	-	TGTGCCAGCAGTTTATCGGGGAACTCCTACGAGCAGTACTTC	CASSLSGNSYEQYF
TRBV5-1	-	TRBJ1-2	TRBD1	TGCGCCAGCAGCGGGGGACAGGTCTTATATGGCTACACCTTC	CASSGGQVLYGYTF
TRBV5-4	once	TRBJ2-3	TRBD1	TGTGCCAGCAGTGTTCCCGGGACAGTCACAGATACGCAGTATTTT	CASSVPGTVTDTQYF
TRBV6-1	-	TRBJ1-4	-	TGTGCCAGCAGTGTTCCTGCTGCAACTAATGAAAAACTGTTTTTT	CASSVPAATNEKLFF
TRBV12-3/TRBV12-4	-	TRBJ1-5	-	TGTGCCAGCAGTTTACTACAGCATCAGCCCCAGCATTTT	CASSLLQHQPQHF